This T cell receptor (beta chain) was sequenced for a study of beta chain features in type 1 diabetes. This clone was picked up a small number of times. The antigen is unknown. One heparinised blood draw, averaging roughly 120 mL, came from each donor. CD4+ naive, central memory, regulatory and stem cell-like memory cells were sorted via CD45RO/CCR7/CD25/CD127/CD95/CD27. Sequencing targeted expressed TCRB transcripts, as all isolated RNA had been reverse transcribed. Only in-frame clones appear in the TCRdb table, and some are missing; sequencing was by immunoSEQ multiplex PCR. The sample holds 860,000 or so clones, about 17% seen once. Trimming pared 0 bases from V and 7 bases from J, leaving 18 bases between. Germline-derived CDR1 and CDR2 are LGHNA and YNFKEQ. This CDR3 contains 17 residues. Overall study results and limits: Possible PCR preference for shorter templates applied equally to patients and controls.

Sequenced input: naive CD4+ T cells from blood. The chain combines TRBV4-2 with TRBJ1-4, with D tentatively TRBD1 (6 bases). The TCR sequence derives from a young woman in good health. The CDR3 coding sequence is TGTGCCAGCAGCCAAGATCACAACAGGGTCAATCGTGAAAAACTGTTTTTT. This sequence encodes CASSQDHNRVNREKLFF.